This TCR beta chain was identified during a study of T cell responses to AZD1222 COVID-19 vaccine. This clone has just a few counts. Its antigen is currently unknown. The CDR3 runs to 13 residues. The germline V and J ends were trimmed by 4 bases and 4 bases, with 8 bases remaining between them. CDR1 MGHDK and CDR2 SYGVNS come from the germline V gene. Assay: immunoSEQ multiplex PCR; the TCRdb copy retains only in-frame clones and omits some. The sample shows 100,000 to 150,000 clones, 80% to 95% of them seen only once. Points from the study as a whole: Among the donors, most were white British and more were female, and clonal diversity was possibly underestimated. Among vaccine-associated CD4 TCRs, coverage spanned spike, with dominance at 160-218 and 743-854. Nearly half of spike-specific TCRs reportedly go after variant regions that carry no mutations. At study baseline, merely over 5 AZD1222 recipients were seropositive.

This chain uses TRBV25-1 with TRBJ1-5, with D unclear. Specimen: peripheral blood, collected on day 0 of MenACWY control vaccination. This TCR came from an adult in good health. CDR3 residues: CASSGGGNQPQHF. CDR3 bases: TGTGCCAGCAGTGGCGGTGGGAATCAGCCCCAGCATTTT.